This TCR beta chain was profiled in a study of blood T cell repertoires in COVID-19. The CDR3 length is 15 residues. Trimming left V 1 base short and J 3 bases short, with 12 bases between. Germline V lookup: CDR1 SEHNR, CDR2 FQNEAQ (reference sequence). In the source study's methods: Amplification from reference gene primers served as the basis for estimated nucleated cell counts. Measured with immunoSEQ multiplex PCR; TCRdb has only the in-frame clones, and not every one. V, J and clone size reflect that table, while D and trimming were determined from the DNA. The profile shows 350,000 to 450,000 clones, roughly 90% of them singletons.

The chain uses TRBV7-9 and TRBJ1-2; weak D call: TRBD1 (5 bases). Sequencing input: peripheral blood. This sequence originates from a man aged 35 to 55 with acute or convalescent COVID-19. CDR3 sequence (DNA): TGTGCCAGCAGCTTAGTATCGACAGTGGACTATGGCTACACCTTC. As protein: CASSLVSTVDYGYTF.